A single sample gave rise to the 23 T cell receptor beta chains below, sequenced in a study of T cell responses to AZD1222 COVID-19 vaccine. TCRdb's table, derived via immunoSEQ multiplex PCR, lists solely in-frame clones and lacks some. This sample has approximately 120,000 clones; approximately 89% occur once, and the top ten carry about 4.3%. Sequences were derived from peripheral blood, sampled 28 days after the second AZD1222 dose. The origin of the receptors is an adult who received the AZD1222 COVID-19 vaccine.

This chain uses TRBV11-3 with TRBJ2-3, with 11 bases lining up with TRBD2. V gave up 5 bases and J gave up 4 bases; unmatched junction bases: 5. In germline, CDR1 is SGHNT, CDR2 YENEEA. The length of the CDR3 is 15 residues. The CDR3 DNA follows: TGTGCCAGCAGCCTACTAGCGGGGGCTGCAGATACGCAGTATTTT. Its translation: CASSLLAGAADTQYF. Supplemented by reference TRBV11-3 and TRBJ2-3, the full variable domain reads EAGVVQSPRYKIIEKKQPVAFWCNPISGHNTLYWYLQNLGQGPELLIRYENEEAVDDSQLPKDRFSAERLKGVDSTLKIQPAELGDSAVYLCASSLLAGAADTQYFGPGTRLTVL.

The genes are TRBV12-2 and TRBJ1-4; TRBD1 reflects the table's D call only, with no check against the DNA. TRBV12-2 is classified as a pseudogene. This CDR3 is 16 amino acids long. CDR3 residues: CASRFRPTGVQEKLFF. CDR3 bases: TGTGCAAGTCGCTTCCGACCCACAGGGGTGCAAGAAAAACTGTTTTTT.

The chain is built from TRBV5-1 and TRBJ2-5; a possible D gene is TRBD2 (5 bases). Trimming stripped 2 bases from V and 1 base from J, with 9 bases between. The V gene's germline CDR1 is SGHRS and CDR2 YFSETQ. This CDR3 region has 14 residues. CDR3 DNA: TGCGCCAGCAGCTTCGGGGTCTCCCAAGAGACCCAGTACTTC. It is translated as CASSFGVSQETQYF. Based on the CDR3 plus reference TRBV5-1 and TRBJ2-5, the full variable domain is KAGVTQTPRYLIKTRGQQVTLSCSPISGHRSVSWYQQTPGQGLQFLFEYFSETQRNKGNFPGRFSGRQFSNSRSEMNVSTLELGDSALYLCASSFGVSQETQYFGPGTRLLVL.

This sequence joins TRBV5-1 and TRBJ1-1; D remains ambiguous. Germline V gene sequence: CDR1 SGHRS, CDR2 YFSETQ. This CDR3 comprises 14 residues. V was cut by 1 base and J by 1 base, with 8 bases left in between. The CDR3 nucleotides are TGCGCCAGCAGCTTGAGGCAGCAGAACACTGAAGCTTTCTTT. It yields the protein CASSLRQQNTEAFF.

This clone was picked up one time. The chain carries TRBV11-2 and TRBJ2-1; no clear D. Germline CDR1 reads SGHAT; CDR2 reads FQNNGV. V was clipped by 1 base and J by 0 bases, with 10 bases between them. The CDR3 extends over 16 amino acids. The CDR3 sequence: CASSLVAAPSYNEQFF. The CDR3 nucleotides are TGTGCCAGCAGCTTAGTCGCAGCACCCTCCTACAATGAGCAGTTCTTC.

The chain employs TRBV5-5 and TRBJ1-4, with D perhaps TRBD1 (5 bases). This CDR3 comprises 14 residues. CDR1 is SGHKS and CDR2 is YYEKEE in the germline V gene (reference sequence). V was cut by 1 base and J by 7 bases, with 11 bases left in between. CDR3 DNA: TGTGCCAGCAGCTTGTGGGCTAGGGGTGAAAAACTGTTTTTT. It yields the protein CASSLWARGEKLFF.

The chain links TRBV27 to TRBJ1-6, with D maybe TRBD1 (6 bases). The CDR3 is made up of 15 amino acids. In germline, CDR1 is MNHEY, CDR2 SMNVEV (reference sequence). V dropped 5 bases and J dropped 9 bases, with 17 bases sitting between them. The CDR3 here is CASSLEGVRGSPLHF. CDR3 bases: TGTGCCAGCAGTCTAGAGGGGGTTAGGGGTTCACCCCTCCACTTT.

This rearrangement joins TRBV6-4 to TRBJ1-5; 7 nucleotides agree with TRBD1. The germline CDR1 and CDR2 sequences are MRHNA and SNTAGT. Trimming took 10 bases from V and 6 from J; bases not matched to a gene: 9. This CDR3 comprises 13 residues. CDR3 DNA: TGTGCCATCCTGGGACAGCTCCCTCAGCCCCAGCATTTT. Residues: CAILGQLPQPQHF.

The CDR3 reads CASSIGQDEQFF. The CDR3 DNA reads as TGTGCCAGTAGTATTGGCCAGGATGAGCAGTTCTTC. V is TRBV19 and J is TRBJ2-1, with D unresolved. Trimming removed 3 bases from V and 8 bases from J, with 8 bases in between. This CDR3 comprises 12 residues. Germline V gene lookup returns CDR1 LNHDA and CDR2 SQIVND (reference sequence). Full variable domain (missing parts from reference TRBV19 and TRBJ2-1): DGGITQSPKYLFRKEGQNVTLSCEQNLNHDAMYWYRQDPGQGLRLIYYSQIVNDFQKGDIAEGYSVSREKKESFPLTVTSAQKNPTAFYLCASSIGQDEQFFGPGTRLTVL.

The DNA for the CDR3 is TGTGCCAGCAGCTTGGTAGAAAGTTCACCCCTCCACTTT. As protein: CASSLVESSPLHF. V is TRBV5-4 and J is TRBJ1-6; D not certain. The V gene's germline CDR1 is SGHNT and CDR2 YYREEE (reference sequence). This CDR3 has 13 residues. V was shortened by 0 bases and J by 9 bases, with 7 bases between the two germline ends.

The chain is built from TRBV29-1 and TRBJ1-4, with 8 bases that match TRBD1. Per the germline V gene, CDR1 is SQVTM and CDR2 is ANQGSEA. The V gene end was trimmed by 7 bases and the J gene end by 5 bases; junction bases not matched to a gene: 12. The CDR3 sequence is 15 residues long. The CDR3, as DNA: TGCAGCGCCAGAGGACAGGGTACTTCAAATGAAAAACTGTTTTTT. Encoded protein: CSARGQGTSNEKLFF.

The chain carries TRBV14 and TRBJ1-1; D is undetermined. The germline V gene has CDR1 SGHDN and CDR2 FVKESK. CDR3 length equals 16 residues. Trimming left V 3 bases short and J 8 bases short, with 22 bases between. Written as DNA, the CDR3 is TGTGCCAGCAGCCAGGAGCAACTATGGGGTCCCCCCGAAGCTTTCTTT. Protein sequence: CASSQEQLWGPPEAFF.

This sequence joins TRBV4-1 and TRBJ1-1, with D maybe TRBD1 (6 bases). CDR3 length: 16 residues. Per the germline V gene, CDR1 is MGHRA and CDR2 is YSYEKL. Trimming shortened V by 3 bases and J by 0 bases, and 14 bases separated the two germline ends. CDR3 nucleotides: TGCGCCAGCAGCCAGGGGGCCTGGGGGCTGAACACTGAAGCTTTCTTT. Translation: CASSQGAWGLNTEAFF.

The V and J genes are TRBV5-1 and TRBJ1-2, with 8 bases fitting TRBD1. This CDR3 has 14 residues. Germline V CDR1 and CDR2: SGHRS, YFSETQ. J gave up 8 bases and V 2 bases, and 8 bases lay outside the gene matches. The chain's CDR3 is CASSFGQGRAGYTF. DNA for the CDR3: TGCGCCAGCAGCTTCGGACAGGGCCGGGCAGGCTACACCTTC.

This clone was detected only a few times. V usage is TRBV5-1 and J usage is TRBJ2-1; 7 bases are shared with TRBD1. With V trimmed by 2 bases and J by 5 bases, 4 bases remained unmatched. Per the germline V gene, CDR1 is SGHRS and CDR2 is YFSETQ. The CDR3 runs 14 residues. CDR3 protein: CASSLGQEHNEQFF. The CDR3 DNA follows: TGCGCCAGCAGCTTAGGACAGGAACACAATGAGCAGTTCTTC.

The gene calls are TRBV10-3 and TRBJ1-1; possible D gene TRBD1, 6 bases. CDR1 and CDR2 (germline): ENHRY, SYGVKD. The V end lost 0 bases, the J end lost 8 bases, and 7 bases lay between the germline ends. CDR3 length: 12 residues. CDR3: CAISESQGEAFF. As DNA, the CDR3 is TGTGCCATCAGTGAGTCCCAGGGGGAAGCTTTCTTT.

This clone was counted once. V and J are TRBV2 and TRBJ2-5, with TRBD2 as a possible D gene (6 bases). Deletions cut 7 bases from V and 5 bases from J, with 20 bases between. The CDR3 sequence is 15 residues long. Germline V gives CDR1 SNHLY, CDR2 FYNNEI. DNA for the CDR3: TGTGCCAGCAAGGCAGTGGTCGGGGCGGGGGAGACCCAGTACTTC. It specifies CASKAVVGAGETQYF.

The chain recombines TRBV18 with TRBJ2-7; 10 bases match TRBD2. The V and J ends lost 0 bases and 4 bases, in that order; junction bases with no gene match: 9. The CDR3 consists of 17 residues. CDR1 KGHSH and CDR2 LQKENI come from the germline V gene. The CDR3 nucleotides are TGTGCCAGCTCACCACCGGGAGGTAGCGGGGGGTCATACGAGCAGTACTTC. It yields the protein CASSPPGGSGGSYEQYF.

This chain's CDR3 is CASRSSDRGSPLHF. CDR3 bases: TGTGCCAGCAGGTCCTCGGACAGGGGTTCACCCCTCCACTTT. The genes are TRBV6-5 and TRBJ1-6; 9 nucleotides agree with TRBD1. The CDR3 has 14 amino acids. From germline, CDR1 is MNHEY and CDR2 SVGAGI. J gave up 9 bases and V 6 bases, and 6 bases lay outside the gene matches.

The sample holds one count of this clone. V gene TRBV18 combines with J gene TRBJ1-6; D call uncertain. This CDR3 has 14 amino acids. V was shortened by 1 base and J by 10 bases, with 11 bases between the two germline ends. In germline, CDR1 is KGHSH, CDR2 LQKENI. CDR3 nucleotides: TGTGCCAGCTCACCACTCGGGGAGGGATCACCCCTCCACTTT. This gives the protein CASSPLGEGSPLHF.

The chain has TRBV12-1 and TRBJ1-5. TRBV12-1 is a pseudogene segment. The CDR3 is 18 amino acids. CDR3 sequence (DNA): TGTGCCAGCAGCTTTGCGCGACGGGGGGCTGGTAGCAATCAGCCCCAGCATTTT. Its protein product is CASSFARRGAGSNQPQHF.

This clone was seen a handful of times. V usage is TRBV2 and J usage is TRBJ2-5, with D perhaps assigned TRBD1 or TRBD2 (5 bases each). CDR3 length: 15 amino acids. Trimming removed 10 bases from V and 1 base from J, with 19 bases in between. Germline CDR1 reads SNHLY; CDR2 reads FYNNEI. The CDR3 region is CATGKNGAGQETQYF. CDR3 nucleotide sequence: TGTGCCACCGGAAAGAACGGGGCTGGCCAAGAGACCCAGTACTTC.

As concerns this clone: This sample also contains other DNA sequences that code for the same CDR3. The chain joins TRBV5-6 to TRBJ1-2; TRBD1 matches at 7 bases. This CDR3 is built from 15 residues. V dropped 0 bases and J dropped 0; count of bases not matched to a gene: 2. The germline CDR1 and CDR2 sequences are SGHDT and YYEEEE. The CDR3 sequence: CASSLGTGSNYGYTF. The CDR3 DNA is TGTGCCAGCAGCTTGGGGACAGGATCTAACTATGGCTACACCTTC.